This TCR beta chain was profiled in a study of shared clonotypes between healthy human individuals. Study-wide background: Researchers assigned three CD4 naive, three CD4 memory, two CD8 naive and one CD8 memory plate to each donor.

The germline V gene encodes CDR1 SEHNR and CDR2 FQNEAQ (reference sequence). After removal of 3 bases from V and 6 bases from J, the junction contained 4 bases not matched to a gene. The CDR3 is 14 amino acids. Some clones are missing from TCRdb's copy, which holds only in-frame ones; the method was immunoSEQ multiplex PCR. This table holds roughly 720,000 clones, about 92% found once. Sequences were obtained from memory CD8+ T cells from PBMCs. The subset here: CD45RO+ cells pooled with CCR7-negative TemRA cells. The rearrangement uses TRBV7-9 and TRBJ1-4, with 7 bases lining up with TRBD1. The TCR originated in a man aged 18-30 years in good health. Some clones in this sample may be carry-over from other donors' samples. CDR3 amino acids: CASSFQGVDEKLFF. CDR3 DNA: TGTGCCAGCAGCTTCCAGGGGGTTGATGAAAAACTGTTTTTT.